A single sample is the source of the 26 T cell receptor beta chains below, sequenced in a study of shared T cell receptors in the human thymus. This table comes from immunoSEQ multiplex PCR, and its TCRdb copy is limited to in-frame clones, with some not included. Here the sample spans roughly 700,000 clones, 88% being singletons. Separately, the same data were catalogued under a study of human thymus T cells.

The sequencing input was thymocytes. These receptor sequences come from a boy younger than two with a congenital heart defect.

This clone showed up just once. The chain joins TRBV27 to TRBJ2-1; D is uncertain. V was pared by 7 bases and J by 5 bases, with 12 bases between. This CDR3 region has 13 residues. CDR1 is MNHEY and CDR2 is SMNVEV in the germline V gene (reference sequence). This CDR3 reads CASTRSRDNEQFF. Here the CDR3 DNA reads TGTGCCAGCACCCGATCTCGGGACAATGAGCAGTTCTTC.

This sequence joins TRBV6-1 and TRBJ1-4; TRBD1 might be the D (6 bases). Trimming removed 7 bases from V and 4 bases from J, with 13 bases in between. Germline CDR1 is MNHNS and CDR2 is SASEGT. This CDR3 is 14 amino acids long. The DNA for the CDR3 is TGTGCCAGCACCCCAGGACAGTATAATGAAAAACTGTTTTTT. It is translated as CASTPGQYNEKLFF.

The chain combines TRBV4-2 with TRBJ2-7, with 7 bases identical to TRBD1. J gave up 1 base and V 3 bases, and 12 bases lay outside the gene matches. This CDR3 has 17 amino acids. CDR1 and CDR2 from the germline V gene are LGHNA and YNFKEQ. The CDR3: CASSQQHDRVGSYEQYF. The CDR3 DNA reads as TGTGCCAGCAGCCAGCAACATGACAGGGTTGGGTCCTACGAGCAGTACTTC.

The chain combines TRBV28 with TRBJ2-3; TRBD2 aligns across 9 bases. The V gene end was trimmed by 3 bases and the J gene end by 6 bases; junction bases not matched to a gene: 13. Per germline, CDR1 MDHEN and CDR2 SYDVKM. CDR3 size: 17 residues. This chain's CDR3 is CASSFRAREGLGDTQYF. The CDR3 DNA follows: TGTGCCAGCAGTTTCCGCGCGCGGGAGGGCCTGGGGGATACGCAGTATTTT.

The chain couples TRBV4-3 to TRBJ2-3; 8 nucleotides match TRBD1. There are 14 residues in the CDR3. The trim removed 4 bases at V and 2 bases at J, leaving 2 bases unmatched. CDR1 LGHNA and CDR2 YSLEER come from the germline V gene. In DNA, the CDR3 is TGCGCCAGCAGCCTGGACAGGGACACAGATACGCAGTATTTT. Protein product: CASSLDRDTDTQYF.

The V call is TRBV7-2, the J call TRBJ1-2, with 8 bases aligning to TRBD1. Trimming removed 0 bases from V and 7 bases from J; junction bases left unmatched: 4. The length of the CDR3 is 14 residues. CDR1 is SGHTA, CDR2 FQGNSA, per germline. This CDR3 reads CASSLALQGGGYTF. As DNA, the CDR3 is TGTGCCAGCAGCTTAGCGTTACAGGGGGGTGGCTACACCTTC.

V and J are TRBV4-2 and TRBJ2-5; the D gene is possibly TRBD2 (5 bases). This CDR3 has 17 amino acids. Looked up from germline, CDR1 is LGHNA and CDR2 is YNFKEQ. Trimming stripped 0 bases from V and 5 bases from J, with 19 bases between. CDR3 in DNA: TGTGCCAGCAGCCAAGATAAGAAAAGGAGACTAAGGGAGACCCAGTACTTC. Translated: CASSQDKKRRLRETQYF.

The chain carries TRBV11-2 and TRBJ2-7; 11 nucleotides match TRBD2. The CDR3 length is 14 residues. After removal of 7 bases from V and 2 bases from J, the junction contained 4 bases not matched to a gene. Germline V gives CDR1 SGHAT, CDR2 FQNNGV. The CDR3 region has the DNA TGTGCCAGCATGGCTAGCGGGGGGCCCTACGAGCAGTACTTC. This encodes CASMASGGPYEQYF.

This sequence joins TRBV6-4 and TRBJ1-2; possible D gene TRBD1, 5 bases. V was trimmed by 0 bases and J by 8 bases, leaving 16 bases between them. The germline CDR1 and CDR2 sequences are MRHNA and SNTAGT. This CDR3 has 15 amino acids. The CDR3 is CASSDSSQGPWGYTF. The DNA of the CDR3 is TGTGCCAGCAGTGACTCATCGCAGGGCCCATGGGGCTACACCTTC.

The chain links TRBV9 to TRBJ1-2; D might be TRBD1 (6 bases). Germline V CDR1 and CDR2: SGDLS, YYNGEE. The V end lost 0 bases, the J end lost 4 bases, and 16 bases lay between the germline ends. The CDR3 loop spans 16 amino acids. CDR3 bases: TGTGCCAGCAGCGTAGGTGACAGGATCCCTTTCTATGGCTACACCTTC. Translation gives CASSVGDRIPFYGYTF.

CDR3 sequence (DNA): TGCAGGCCCGAGGGGGGGGAGGGCTACACCTTC. Translation: CRPEGGEGYTF. The rearrangement joins TRBV20-1 to TRBJ1-2, with D possibly matching TRBD1 (6 bases). CDR3 length equals 11 residues. Germline assignment: CDR1 DFQATT and CDR2 SNEGSKA (reference sequence).

The chain combines TRBV2 with TRBJ1-1, with 9 bases that match TRBD1. V lost 5 bases and J lost 3; bases outside the gene matches: 19. CDR3 size: 19 residues. CDR1 SNHLY and CDR2 FYNNEI come from the germline V gene. In nucleotides, the CDR3 is TGTGCCAGCAGTCCCGGGGGACAGGGAGGTACCCTGCGTTACACTGAAGCTTTCTTT. This encodes CASSPGGQGGTLRYTEAFF. Variable domain in full (rest from reference TRBV2 and TRBJ1-1): EPEVTQTPSHQVTQMGQEVILRCVPISNHLYFYWYRQILGQKVEFLVSFYNNEISEKSEIFDDQFSVERPDGSNFTLKIRSTKLEDSAMYFCASSPGGQGGTLRYTEAFFGQGTRLTVV.

In its sample, this clone was seen a few times. This sequence joins TRBV11-3 and TRBJ2-1, with 8 positions matching TRBD2. J gave up 7 bases and V 4 bases, and 9 bases lay outside the gene matches. CDR1 SGHNT and CDR2 YENEEA come from the germline V gene. The CDR3 length is 15 residues. CDR3 residues: CASSSGGREENEQFF. The CDR3 DNA is TGTGCCAGCAGCTCGGGAGGGCGGGAGGAAAATGAGCAGTTCTTC.

This chain connects TRBV6-5 to TRBJ2-5, with 9 nucleotides matching TRBD1. CDR1 MNHEY and CDR2 SVGAGI come from the germline V gene. V lost 6 bases to trimming and J lost 3 bases; unmatched junction nucleotides: 5. CDR3 size: 14 residues. The CDR3 here is CASRGTGWEETQYF. DNA for the CDR3: TGTGCCAGCAGGGGGACAGGGTGGGAAGAGACCCAGTACTTC.

V usage is TRBV28 and J usage is TRBJ1-4; 7 bases are a match to TRBD1. From germline, CDR1 is MDHEN and CDR2 SYDVKM. The CDR3 loop spans 18 amino acids. J was trimmed by 4 bases and V by 5 bases; bases with no gene match: 16. Here the CDR3 DNA reads TGTGCCAGCAGTCTCCTCCGGGACAGCCTAGGGGTTAATGAAAAACTGTTTTTT. Translation gives CASSLLRDSLGVNEKLFF.

This chain links TRBV7-2 with TRBJ2-7, with 11 bases aligning to TRBD2. Germline V lookup: CDR1 SGHTA, CDR2 FQGNSA. The CDR3 is made up of 18 amino acids. Trimming cost V 3 bases and J 3 bases; bases outside gene matches: 13. The CDR3 region is CASSFRTSGFGIHYEQYF. DNA for the CDR3: TGTGCCAGCAGCTTCCGGACTAGCGGGTTTGGGATTCACTACGAGCAGTACTTC. Complete variable domain (other parts from reference TRBV7-2 and TRBJ2-7): GAGVSQSPSNKVTEKGKDVELRCDPISGHTALYWYRQSLGQGLEFLIYFQGNSAPDKSGLPSDRFSAERTGGSVSTLTIQRTQQEDSAVYLCASSFRTSGFGIHYEQYFGPGTRLTVT.

V gene TRBV7-6 combines with J gene TRBJ2-7, with a weak D call TRBD1 (6 bases). The CDR3 is 15 amino acids. V was pared by 5 bases and J by 3 bases, with 17 bases between. Germline V gene data show CDR1 as SGHVS and CDR2 as FNYEAQ. For the CDR3, the DNA is TGTGCCAGCAGCCTACTGACAGGCGGCATCTACGAGCAGTACTTC. It codes for CASSLLTGGIYEQYF.

The chain carries TRBV5-1 and TRBJ1-1; TRBD1 is a possible D gene (6 bases). Germline assignment: CDR1 SGHRS and CDR2 YFSETQ. This CDR3 contains 17 residues. Deletions cut 0 bases from V and 1 base from J, with 16 bases between. In DNA form, the CDR3 reads TGCGCCAGCAGCTTGGTTCCCCCCCGGGACAAGAACACTGAAGCTTTCTTT. Protein sequence: CASSLVPPRDKNTEAFF.

This clone occurred once. The rearrangement joins TRBV28 to TRBJ1-5; a weak D match, TRBD1 (6 bases). CDR3 length equals 16 residues. Per germline, CDR1 MDHEN and CDR2 SYDVKM. V gave up 6 bases and J gave up 1 base, with 16 bases separating them. In DNA, the CDR3 is TGTGCCAGCAGGCCTGAGGGGGTCGAGAGCAATCAGCCCCAGCATTTT. Translated: CASRPEGVESNQPQHF.

The chain has TRBV4-2 and TRBJ2-7; 7 bases map to TRBD1. V dropped 0 bases and J dropped 3; count of bases not matched to a gene: 14. Germline V gene lookup returns CDR1 LGHNA and CDR2 YNFKEQ. The CDR3 runs 18 residues. The DNA of the CDR3 is TGTGCCAGCAGCCAAGATTACGGTCCGGGACAGACTTTCTACGAGCAGTACTTC. It is translated as CASSQDYGPGQTFYEQYF.

This sequence joins TRBV4-2 and TRBJ2-3, with TRBD2 matching 8 bases. The length of the CDR3 is 15 residues. The J segment lost 7 bases and the V segment lost 4 bases, leaving 10 bases of the junction unmatched. Germline V gives CDR1 LGHNA, CDR2 YNFKEQ. The CDR3 loop reads CASSPGLVEKNTQYF. Written as DNA, the CDR3 is TGTGCCAGCAGCCCGGGACTAGTGGAGAAGAATACGCAGTATTTT.

The chain uses TRBV18 and TRBJ2-2; the match to TRBD2 covers 8 bases. The CDR3 covers 20 residues. Germline CDR1 reads KGHSH; CDR2 reads LQKENI. The V gene end was trimmed by 4 bases and the J gene end by 3 bases; junction bases not matched to a gene: 19. CDR3 region: CASSRSPRGGRNEDTGELFF. CDR3 nucleotide sequence: TGTGCCAGCTCACGGTCCCCCCGGGGGGGAAGGAACGAGGACACCGGGGAGCTGTTTTTT. Together with reference TRBV18 and TRBJ2-2, the CDR3 gives the full variable domain: NAGVMQNPRHLVRRRGQEARLRCSPMKGHSHVYWYRQLPEEGLKFMVYLQKENIIDESGMPKERFSAEFPKEGPSILRIQQVVRGDSAAYFCASSRSPRGGRNEDTGELFFGEGSRLTVL.

The V gene is TRBV7-9, the J gene TRBJ2-2; 10 bases align to TRBD2. CDR1 and CDR2 from the germline V gene are SEHNR and FQNEAQ (reference sequence). The length of the CDR3 is 19 residues. V trimming: 2 bases; J trimming: 0 bases; junction bases outside the gene matches: 9. In DNA, the CDR3 is TGTGCCAGCAGCTTACTGACTAGCGGGTTCTACGCGAACACCGGGGAGCTGTTTTTT. It codes for CASSLLTSGFYANTGELFF.

This chain joins TRBV4-1 and TRBJ2-2; 7 nucleotides line up with TRBD1. V gave up 1 base and J gave up 2 bases; unmatched junction bases: 4. Looked up from germline, CDR1 is MGHRA and CDR2 is YSYEKL. This CDR3 has 16 amino acids. The DNA for the CDR3 is TGCGCCAGCAGCCAAGTCGGGGACAGAAACACCGGGGAGCTGTTTTTT. This encodes CASSQVGDRNTGELFF.

J is TRBJ1-2 and V is TRBV11-2, with D maybe TRBD1 (6 bases). Between the trimmed V and J ends, which lost 1 base and 2 bases, there was a span of 11 bases. The CDR3 has 15 residues. Germline V CDR1 and CDR2: SGHAT, FQNNGV. The CDR3 reads CASSLVGGLNYGYTF. For the CDR3, the DNA is TGTGCCAGCAGCTTAGTGGGGGGGCTCAACTATGGCTACACCTTC.

This rearrangement joins TRBV30 to TRBJ1-1, with TRBD1 identical over 9 bases. The CDR3 has 16 amino acids. From germline, CDR1 is GTSNPN and CDR2 SVGIG (reference sequence). V lost 3 bases, J lost 4 bases, and 12 bases stayed unmatched. The CDR3 is CAWRATGTGQGTEAFF. Written as DNA, the CDR3 is TGTGCCTGGAGGGCCACCGGGACAGGGCAGGGCACTGAAGCTTTCTTT.